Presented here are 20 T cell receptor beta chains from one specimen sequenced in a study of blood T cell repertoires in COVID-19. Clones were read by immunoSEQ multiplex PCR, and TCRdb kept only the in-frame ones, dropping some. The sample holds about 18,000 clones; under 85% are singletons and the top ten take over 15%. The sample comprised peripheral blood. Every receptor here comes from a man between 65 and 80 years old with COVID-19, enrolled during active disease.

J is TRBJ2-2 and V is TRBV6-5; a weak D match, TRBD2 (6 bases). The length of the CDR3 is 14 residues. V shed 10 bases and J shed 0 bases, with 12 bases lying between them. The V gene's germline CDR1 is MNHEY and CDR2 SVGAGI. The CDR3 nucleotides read TGTGCCAACAACGGGGGATCGAACACCGGGGAGCTGTTTTTT. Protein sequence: CANNGGSNTGELFF.

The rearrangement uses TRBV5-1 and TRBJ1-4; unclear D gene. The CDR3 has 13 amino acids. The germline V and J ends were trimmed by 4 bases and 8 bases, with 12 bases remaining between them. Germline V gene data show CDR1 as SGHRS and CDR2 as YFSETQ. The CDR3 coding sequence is TGCGCCAGCAGCCCCCTCCCGGGGGAAAAACTGTTTTTT. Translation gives CASSPLPGEKLFF.

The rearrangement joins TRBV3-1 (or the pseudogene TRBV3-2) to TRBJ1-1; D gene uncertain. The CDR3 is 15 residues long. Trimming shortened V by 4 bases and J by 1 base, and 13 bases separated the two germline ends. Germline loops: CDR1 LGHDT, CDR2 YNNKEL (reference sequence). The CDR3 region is CASSPSRFQNTEAFF. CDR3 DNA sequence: TGTGCCAGCAGCCCCTCTAGGTTCCAGAACACTGAAGCTTTCTTT.

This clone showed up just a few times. CDR3 nucleotides: TGTGCCAGCAGTTTAGGGGGGCGAGGCTACACCTTC. This translates into CASSLGGRGYTF. The V call is TRBV12-3 or TRBV12-4, the J call TRBJ1-2; TRBD1 might be the D (6 bases). The CDR3 covers 12 residues. The V gene lost 1 base and the J gene lost 8 bases, with 8 bases spanning the gap.

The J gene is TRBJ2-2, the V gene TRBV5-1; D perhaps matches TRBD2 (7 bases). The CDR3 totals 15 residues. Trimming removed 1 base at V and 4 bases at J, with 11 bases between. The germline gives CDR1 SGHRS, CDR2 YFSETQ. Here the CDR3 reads CASSLRGGGTGELFF. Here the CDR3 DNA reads TGCGCCAGCAGCTTGCGGGGAGGGGGCACCGGGGAGCTGTTTTTT. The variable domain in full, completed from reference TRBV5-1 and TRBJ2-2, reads KAGVTQTPRYLIKTRGQQVTLSCSPISGHRSVSWYQQTPGQGLQFLFEYFSETQRNKGNFPGRFSGRQFSNSRSEMNVSTLELGDSALYLCASSLRGGGTGELFFGEGSRLTVL.

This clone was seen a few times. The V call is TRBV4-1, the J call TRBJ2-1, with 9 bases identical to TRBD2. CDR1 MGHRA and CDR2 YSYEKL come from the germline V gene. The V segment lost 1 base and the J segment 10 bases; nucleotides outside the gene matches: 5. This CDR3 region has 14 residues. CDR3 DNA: TGCGCCAGCAGCCAAGTGTTTAGCGGGAGCGAGCAGTTCTTC. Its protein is CASSQVFSGSEQFF.

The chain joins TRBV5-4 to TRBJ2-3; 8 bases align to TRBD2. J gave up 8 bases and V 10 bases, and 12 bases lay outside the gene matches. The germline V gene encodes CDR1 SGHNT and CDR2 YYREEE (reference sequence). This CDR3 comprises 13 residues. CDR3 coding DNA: TGTGCCGCGGGGCGGGAGGACCTGGGTACGCAGTATTTT. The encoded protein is CAAGREDLGTQYF.

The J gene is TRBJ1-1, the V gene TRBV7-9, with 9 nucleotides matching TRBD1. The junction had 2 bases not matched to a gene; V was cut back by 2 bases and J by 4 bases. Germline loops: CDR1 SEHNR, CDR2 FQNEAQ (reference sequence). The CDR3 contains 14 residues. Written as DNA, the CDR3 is TGTGCCAGCAGCTTAATGGACAGGGGCACTGAAGCTTTCTTT. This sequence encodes CASSLMDRGTEAFF.

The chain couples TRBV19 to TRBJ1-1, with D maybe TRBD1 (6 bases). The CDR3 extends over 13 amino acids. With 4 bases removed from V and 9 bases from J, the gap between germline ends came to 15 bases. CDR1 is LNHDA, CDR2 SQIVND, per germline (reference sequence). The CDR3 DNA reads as TGTGCCAGTAGTACCTACTCAGGACAGCAAGCTTTCTTT. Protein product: CASSTYSGQQAFF.

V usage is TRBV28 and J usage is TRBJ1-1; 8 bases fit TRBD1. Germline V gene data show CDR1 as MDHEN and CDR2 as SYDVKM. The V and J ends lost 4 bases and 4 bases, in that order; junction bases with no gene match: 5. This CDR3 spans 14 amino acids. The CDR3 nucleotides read TGTGCCAGCAGTTCGACAGGGGAGAGCACTGAAGCTTTCTTT. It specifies CASSSTGESTEAFF.

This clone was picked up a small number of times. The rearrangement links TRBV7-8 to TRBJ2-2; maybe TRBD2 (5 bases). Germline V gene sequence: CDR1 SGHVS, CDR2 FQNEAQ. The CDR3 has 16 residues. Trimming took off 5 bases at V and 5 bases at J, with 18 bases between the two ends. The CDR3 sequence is CASSPVAPPGTGELFF. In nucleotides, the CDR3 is TGTGCCAGCAGCCCCGTCGCTCCTCCGGGGACCGGGGAGCTGTTTTTT.

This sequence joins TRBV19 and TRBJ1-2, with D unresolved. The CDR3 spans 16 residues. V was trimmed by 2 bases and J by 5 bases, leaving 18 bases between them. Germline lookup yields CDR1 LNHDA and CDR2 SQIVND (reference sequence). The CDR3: CASSIYTVAGLYGYTF. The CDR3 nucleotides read TGTGCCAGTAGTATATACACCGTGGCAGGACTTTATGGCTACACCTTC.

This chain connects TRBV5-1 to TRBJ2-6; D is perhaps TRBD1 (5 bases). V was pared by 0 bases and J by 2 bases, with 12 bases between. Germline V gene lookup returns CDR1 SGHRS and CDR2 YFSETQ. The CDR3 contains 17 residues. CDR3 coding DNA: TGCGCCAGCAGCTTGGCGTCAGGGAAAGCTGGGGCCAACGTCCTGACTTTC. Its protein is CASSLASGKAGANVLTF.

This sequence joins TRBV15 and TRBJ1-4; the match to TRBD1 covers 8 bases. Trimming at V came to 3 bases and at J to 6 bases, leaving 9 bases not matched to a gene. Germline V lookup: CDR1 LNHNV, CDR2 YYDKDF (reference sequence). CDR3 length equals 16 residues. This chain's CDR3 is CATSRTSGQGYEKLFF. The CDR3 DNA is TGTGCCACCAGCAGGACCTCTGGACAGGGTTATGAAAAACTGTTTTTT.

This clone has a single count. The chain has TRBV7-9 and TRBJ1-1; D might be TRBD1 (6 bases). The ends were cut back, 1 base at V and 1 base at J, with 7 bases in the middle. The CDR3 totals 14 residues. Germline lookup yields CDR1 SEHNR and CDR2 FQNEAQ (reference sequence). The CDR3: CASSLEGGNTEAFF. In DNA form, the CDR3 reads TGTGCCAGCAGCTTAGAAGGGGGGAACACTGAAGCTTTCTTT.

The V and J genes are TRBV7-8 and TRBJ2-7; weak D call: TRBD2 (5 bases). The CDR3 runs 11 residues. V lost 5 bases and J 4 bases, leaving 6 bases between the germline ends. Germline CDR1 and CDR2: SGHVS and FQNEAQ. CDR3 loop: CASSPGYEQYF. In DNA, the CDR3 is TGTGCCAGCAGCCCGGGATACGAGCAGTACTTC.

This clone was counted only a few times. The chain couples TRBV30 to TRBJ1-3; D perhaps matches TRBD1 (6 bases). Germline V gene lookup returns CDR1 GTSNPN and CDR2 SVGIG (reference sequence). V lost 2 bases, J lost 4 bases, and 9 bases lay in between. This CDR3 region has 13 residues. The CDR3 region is CAWSTTGGNTIYF. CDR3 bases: TGTGCCTGGAGTACGACAGGAGGAAACACCATATATTTT.

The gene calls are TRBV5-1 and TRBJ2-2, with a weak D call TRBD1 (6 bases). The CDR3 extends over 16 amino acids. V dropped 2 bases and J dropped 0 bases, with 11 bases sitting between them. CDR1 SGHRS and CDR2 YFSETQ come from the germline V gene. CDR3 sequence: CASSFGQSANTGELFF. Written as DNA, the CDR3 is TGCGCCAGCAGCTTCGGACAGAGCGCGAACACCGGGGAGCTGTTTTTT.

CDR3 sequence (DNA): TGTGCCAGCAGCGACAGGGGGCTTTATGGCTACACCTTC. Its protein is CASSDRGLYGYTF. This sequence joins TRBV19 and TRBJ1-2; 10 nucleotides align to TRBD1. The CDR3 is made up of 13 amino acids. V was clipped by 9 bases and J by 5 bases; unmatched bases: 6. Germline CDR1 and CDR2: LNHDA and SQIVND (reference sequence).

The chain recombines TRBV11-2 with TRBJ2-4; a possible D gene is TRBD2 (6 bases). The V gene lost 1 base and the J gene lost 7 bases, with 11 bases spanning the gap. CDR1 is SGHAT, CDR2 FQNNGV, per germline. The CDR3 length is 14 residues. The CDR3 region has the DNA TGTGCCAGCAGCTTAGTGGGAGCGGGTAACATTCAGTACTTC. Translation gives CASSLVGAGNIQYF.